Sequencing of this T cell receptor (beta chain) was carried out in a study of beta chain features in type 1 diabetes. Across the whole study: All of the samples together had some 110 million sorted cells examined. Study results and limitations: The study found moderately but significantly shorter TCRB CDR3s in all four CD4+ subsets of Type 1 diabetes patients.

Of note for this clone: Its antigen remains unidentified.

V lost 4 bases and J 6 bases, leaving 9 bases between the germline ends. The CDR3 has 13 amino acids. CDR1 and CDR2 (germline): MDHEN, SYDVKM. Every participating donor gave one draw, a heparinised blood sample averaging about 100 mL. Markers CD45RO/CCR7/CD25/CD127/CD95/CD27 served to sort CD4+ naive, central memory, regulatory and stem cell-like memory cells. Expressed TCRB transcripts were sequenced after all isolated RNA was converted to cDNA. Only in-frame clones appear in the TCRdb table, and some are missing; sequencing was by immunoSEQ multiplex PCR. The repertoire consists of about 210,000 clones, with roughly 11% occurring once and the leading ten covering about 1.2%.

V usage is TRBV28 and J usage is TRBJ2-2; perhaps TRBD1 as D (7 bases). The specimen was central memory CD4+ T cells from blood. This receptor was taken from a man aged 18-30 years in good health. CDR3 amino acids: CASSSGGSGELFF. In DNA, the CDR3 is TGTGCCAGCAGTTCAGGGGGGTCCGGGGAGCTGTTTTTT. Variable domain in full (rest from reference TRBV28 and TRBJ2-2): DVKVTQSSRYLVKRTGEKVFLECVQDMDHENMFWYRQDPGLGLRLIYFSYDVKMKEKGDIPEGYSVSREKKERFSLILESASTNQTSMYLCASSSGGSGELFFGEGSRLTVL.